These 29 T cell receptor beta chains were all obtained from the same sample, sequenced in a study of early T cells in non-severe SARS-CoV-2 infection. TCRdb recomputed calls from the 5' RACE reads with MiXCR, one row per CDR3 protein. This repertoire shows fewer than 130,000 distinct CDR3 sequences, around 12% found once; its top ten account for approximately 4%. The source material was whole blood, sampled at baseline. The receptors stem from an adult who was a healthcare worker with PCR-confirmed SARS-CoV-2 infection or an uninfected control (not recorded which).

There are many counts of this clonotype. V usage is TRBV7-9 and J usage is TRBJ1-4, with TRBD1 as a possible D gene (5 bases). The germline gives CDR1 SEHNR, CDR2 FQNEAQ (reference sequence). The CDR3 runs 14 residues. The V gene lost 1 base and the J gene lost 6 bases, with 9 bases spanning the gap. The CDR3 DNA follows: TGTGCCAGCAGCTTAGGAGCGGGGGATGAAAAACTGTTTTTT. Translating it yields CASSLGAGDEKLFF.

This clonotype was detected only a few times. CDR3 in amino acids: CASSEAWRGEQYF. As DNA, the CDR3 is TGTGCCAGCAGTGAAGCTTGGCGGGGCGAGCAGTACTTC. The chain employs TRBV2 and TRBJ2-7; D might be TRBD2 (6 bases). V lost 0 bases, J lost 6 bases, and 9 bases lay in between. Looked up from germline, CDR1 is SNHLY and CDR2 is FYNNEI. The CDR3 contains 13 residues.

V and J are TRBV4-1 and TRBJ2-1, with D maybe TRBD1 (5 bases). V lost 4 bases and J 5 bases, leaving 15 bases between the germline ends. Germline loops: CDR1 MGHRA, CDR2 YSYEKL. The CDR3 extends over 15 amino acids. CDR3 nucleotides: TGCGCCAGCAGCCCGTTGGCACAGGCGAACAATGAGCAGTTCTTC. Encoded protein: CASSPLAQANNEQFF.

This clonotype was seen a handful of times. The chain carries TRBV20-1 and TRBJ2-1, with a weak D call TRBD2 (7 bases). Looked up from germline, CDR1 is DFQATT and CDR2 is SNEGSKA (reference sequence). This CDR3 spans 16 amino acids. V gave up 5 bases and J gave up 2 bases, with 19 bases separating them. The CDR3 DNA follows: TGCAGTGCTGCGGGGGCGAACGGACCTACCTACAATGAGCAGTTCTTC. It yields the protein CSAAGANGPTYNEQFF.

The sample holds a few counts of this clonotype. Here the CDR3 DNA reads TGCAGTGCTTCGGGACAGGGAAGGCAGCCCCAGCATTTT. Translated: CSASGQGRQPQHF. The J gene is TRBJ1-5, the V gene TRBV20-1; 9 bases match TRBD1. CDR3 length: 13 amino acids. V gave up 5 bases and J gave up 7 bases; unmatched junction bases: 6. The germline gives CDR1 DFQATT, CDR2 SNEGSKA (reference sequence).

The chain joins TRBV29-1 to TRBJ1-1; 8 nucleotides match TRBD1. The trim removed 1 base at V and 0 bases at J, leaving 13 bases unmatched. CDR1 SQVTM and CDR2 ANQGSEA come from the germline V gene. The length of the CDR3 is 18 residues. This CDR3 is CSVEGTWATGAMNTEAFF. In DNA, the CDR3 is TGCAGCGTTGAAGGAACGTGGGCGACAGGGGCCATGAACACTGAAGCTTTCTTT.

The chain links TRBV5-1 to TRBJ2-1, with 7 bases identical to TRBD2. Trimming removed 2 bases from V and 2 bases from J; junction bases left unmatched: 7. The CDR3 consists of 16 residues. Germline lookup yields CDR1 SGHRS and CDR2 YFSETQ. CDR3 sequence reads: CASSLETGGAYNEQFF. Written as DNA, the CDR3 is TGCGCCAGCAGCTTAGAGACTGGGGGGGCCTACAATGAGCAGTTCTTC.

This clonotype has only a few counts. The CDR3 region is CASSEGTGHGYTF. The DNA of the CDR3 is TGTGCCAGCAGTGAAGGGACAGGCCATGGCTACACCTTC. This sequence joins TRBV2 and TRBJ1-2, with TRBD1 matching over 7 bases. The J segment lost 6 bases and the V segment lost 1 base, leaving 2 bases of the junction unmatched. The germline CDR1 and CDR2 sequences are SNHLY and FYNNEI. This CDR3 spans 13 amino acids.

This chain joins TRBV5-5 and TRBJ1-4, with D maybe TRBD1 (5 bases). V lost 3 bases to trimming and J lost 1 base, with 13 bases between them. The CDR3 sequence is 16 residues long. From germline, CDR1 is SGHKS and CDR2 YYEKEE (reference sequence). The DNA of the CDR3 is TGTGCCAGCAGCTCCCTCCCTGGGGGAACTAATGAAAAACTGTTTTTT. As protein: CASSSLPGGTNEKLFF. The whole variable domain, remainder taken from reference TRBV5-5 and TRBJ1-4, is DAGVTQSPTHLIKTRGQQVTLRCSPISGHKSVSWYQQVLGQGPQFIFQYYEKEERGRGNFPDRFSARQFPNYSSELNVNALLLGDSALYLCASSSLPGGTNEKLFFGSGTQLSVL.

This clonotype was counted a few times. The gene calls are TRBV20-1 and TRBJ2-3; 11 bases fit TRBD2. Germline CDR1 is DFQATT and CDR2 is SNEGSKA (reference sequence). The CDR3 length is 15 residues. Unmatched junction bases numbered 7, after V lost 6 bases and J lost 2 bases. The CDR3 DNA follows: TGCAGTGCCCGACTAGCGGGGATAAACACAGATACGCAGTATTTT. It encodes CSARLAGINTDTQYF.

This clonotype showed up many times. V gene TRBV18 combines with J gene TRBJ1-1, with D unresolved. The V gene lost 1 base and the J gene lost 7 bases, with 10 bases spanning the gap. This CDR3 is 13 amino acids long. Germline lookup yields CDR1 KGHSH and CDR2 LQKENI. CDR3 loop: CASSPLSGDEAFF. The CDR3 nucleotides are TGTGCCAGCTCACCACTCAGCGGGGATGAAGCTTTCTTT.

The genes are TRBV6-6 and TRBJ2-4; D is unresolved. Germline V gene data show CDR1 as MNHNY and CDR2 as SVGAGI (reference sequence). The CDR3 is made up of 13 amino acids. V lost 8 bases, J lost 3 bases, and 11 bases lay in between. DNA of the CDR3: TGTGCCAGCTATGGGGATAACAAAAACATTCAGTACTTC. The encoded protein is CASYGDNKNIQYF.

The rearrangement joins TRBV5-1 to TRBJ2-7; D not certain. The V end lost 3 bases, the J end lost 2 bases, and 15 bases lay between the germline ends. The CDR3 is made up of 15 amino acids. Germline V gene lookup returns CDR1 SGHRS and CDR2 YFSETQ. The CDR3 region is CASSWGGQSTYEQYF. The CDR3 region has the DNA TGCGCCAGCAGCTGGGGTGGGCAATCAACCTACGAGCAGTACTTC.

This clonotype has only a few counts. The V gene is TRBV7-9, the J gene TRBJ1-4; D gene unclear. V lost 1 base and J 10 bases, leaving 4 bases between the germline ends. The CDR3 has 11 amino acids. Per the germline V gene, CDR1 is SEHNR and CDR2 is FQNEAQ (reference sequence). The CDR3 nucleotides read TGTGCCAGCAGCTTAGAGGGAAAACTGTTTTTT. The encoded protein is CASSLEGKLFF.

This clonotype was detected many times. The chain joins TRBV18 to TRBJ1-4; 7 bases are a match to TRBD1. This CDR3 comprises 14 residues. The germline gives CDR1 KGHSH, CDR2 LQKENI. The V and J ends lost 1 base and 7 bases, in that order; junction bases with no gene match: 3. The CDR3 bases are TGTGCCAGCTCACCACACCCAGGGGGTGAAAAACTGTTTTTT. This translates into CASSPHPGGEKLFF.

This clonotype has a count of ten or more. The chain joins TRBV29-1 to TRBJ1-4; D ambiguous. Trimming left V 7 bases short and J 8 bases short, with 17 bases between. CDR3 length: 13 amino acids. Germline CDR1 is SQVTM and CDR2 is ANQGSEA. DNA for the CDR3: TGCAGCGCGACGTCCCGTGGTTTGGAAAAACTGTTTTTT. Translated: CSATSRGLEKLFF.

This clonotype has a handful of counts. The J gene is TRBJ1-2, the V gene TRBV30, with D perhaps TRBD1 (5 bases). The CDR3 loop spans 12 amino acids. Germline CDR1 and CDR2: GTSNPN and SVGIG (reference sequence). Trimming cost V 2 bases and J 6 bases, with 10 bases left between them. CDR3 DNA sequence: TGTGCCTGGAGTAGCAGAGGGGATGGCTACACCTTC. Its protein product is CAWSSRGDGYTF.

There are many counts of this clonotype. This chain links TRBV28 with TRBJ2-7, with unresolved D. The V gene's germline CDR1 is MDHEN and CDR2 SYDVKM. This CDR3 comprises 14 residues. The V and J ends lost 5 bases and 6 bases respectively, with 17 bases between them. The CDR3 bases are TGTGCCAGCAGTACTCGTTCCCTCACAGTCGAGCAGTACTTC. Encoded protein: CASSTRSLTVEQYF. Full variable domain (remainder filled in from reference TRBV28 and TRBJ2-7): DVKVTQSSRYLVKRTGEKVFLECVQDMDHENMFWYRQDPGLGLRLIYFSYDVKMKEKGDIPEGYSVSREKKERFSLILESASTNQTSMYLCASSTRSLTVEQYFGPGTRLTVT.

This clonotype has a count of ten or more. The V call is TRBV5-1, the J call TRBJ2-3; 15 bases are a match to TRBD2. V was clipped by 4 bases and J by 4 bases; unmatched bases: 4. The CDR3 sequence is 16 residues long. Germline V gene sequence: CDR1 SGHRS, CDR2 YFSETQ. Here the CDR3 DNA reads TGCGCCAGCAGCGGACTAGCGGGGGGGCAGGCAGATACGCAGTATTTT. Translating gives CASSGLAGGQADTQYF.

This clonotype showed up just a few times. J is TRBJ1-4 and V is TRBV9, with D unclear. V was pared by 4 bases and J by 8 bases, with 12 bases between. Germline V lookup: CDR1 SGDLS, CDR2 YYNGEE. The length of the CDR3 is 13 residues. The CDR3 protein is CASSPSLGEKLFF. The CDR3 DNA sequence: TGTGCCAGCAGCCCAAGTTTAGGCGAAAAACTGTTTTTT.

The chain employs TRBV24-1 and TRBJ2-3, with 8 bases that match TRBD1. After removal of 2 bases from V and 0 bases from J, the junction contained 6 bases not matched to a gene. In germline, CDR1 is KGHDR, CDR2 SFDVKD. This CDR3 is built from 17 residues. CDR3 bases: TGTGCCACCAGTGATTCCAGGGGGCGGATGAGCACAGATACGCAGTATTTT. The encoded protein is CATSDSRGRMSTDTQYF.

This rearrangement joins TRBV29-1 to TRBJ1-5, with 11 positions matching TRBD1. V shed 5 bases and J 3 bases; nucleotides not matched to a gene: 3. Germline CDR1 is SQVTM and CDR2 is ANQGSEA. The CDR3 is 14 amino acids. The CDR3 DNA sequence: TGCAGCGTTCGGACAGGGGGCTCCAATCAGCCCCAGCATTTT. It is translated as CSVRTGGSNQPQHF.

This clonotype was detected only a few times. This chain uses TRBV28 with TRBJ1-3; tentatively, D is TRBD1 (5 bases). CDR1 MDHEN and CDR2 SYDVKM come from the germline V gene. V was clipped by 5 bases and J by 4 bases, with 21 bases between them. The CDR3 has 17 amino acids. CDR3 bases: TGTGCCAGCAGTCCCCGACAGAATTTGGCGAGAGGAAACACCATATATTTT. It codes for CASSPRQNLARGNTIYF.

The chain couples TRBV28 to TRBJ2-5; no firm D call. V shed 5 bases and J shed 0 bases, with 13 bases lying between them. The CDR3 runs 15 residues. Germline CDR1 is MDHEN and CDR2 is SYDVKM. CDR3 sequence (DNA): TGTGCCAGCAGTCCATTAGGACGGAACCAAGAGACCCAGTACTTC. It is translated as CASSPLGRNQETQYF.

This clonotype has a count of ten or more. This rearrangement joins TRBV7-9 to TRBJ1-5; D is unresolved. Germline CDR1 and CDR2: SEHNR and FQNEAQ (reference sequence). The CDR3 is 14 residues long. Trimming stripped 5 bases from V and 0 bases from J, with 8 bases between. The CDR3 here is CASSHIGSNQPQHF. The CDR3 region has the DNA TGTGCCAGCAGCCACATCGGTAGCAATCAGCCCCAGCATTTT.

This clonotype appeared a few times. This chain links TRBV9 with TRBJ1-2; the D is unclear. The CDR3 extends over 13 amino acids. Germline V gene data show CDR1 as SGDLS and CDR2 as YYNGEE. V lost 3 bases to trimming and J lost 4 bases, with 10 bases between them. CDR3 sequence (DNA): TGTGCCAGCAGCGACCGCCCCTTCTATGGCTACACCTTC. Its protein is CASSDRPFYGYTF.

The CDR3 protein is CASSFRDFLNTGELFF. The CDR3 DNA follows: TGTGCCAGCAGCTTTAGGGACTTCTTGAACACCGGGGAGCTGTTTTTT. The J gene is TRBJ2-2, the V gene TRBV7-8, with a tentative D call TRBD2 (6 bases). Germline lookup yields CDR1 SGHVS and CDR2 FQNEAQ. The CDR3 runs 16 residues. Trimming pared 3 bases from V and 1 base from J, leaving 12 bases between.

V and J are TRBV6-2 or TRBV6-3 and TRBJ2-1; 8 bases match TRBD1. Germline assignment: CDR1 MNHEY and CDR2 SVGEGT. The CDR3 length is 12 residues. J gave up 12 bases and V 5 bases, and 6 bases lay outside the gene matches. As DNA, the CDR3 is TGTGCCAGCAGTACCCGCGGACAGGGGCAGTTCTTC. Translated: CASSTRGQGQFF.

The CDR3 bases are TGCAGCGTTGGTCAGCCGAACTCTGGAAACACCATATATTTT. Its protein product is CSVGQPNSGNTIYF. J is TRBJ1-3 and V is TRBV29-1; D remains unclear. The CDR3 loop spans 14 amino acids. Germline CDR1 SQVTM, CDR2 ANQGSEA. V was clipped by 4 bases and J by 0 bases, with 10 bases between them.